One sample yielded the 24 T cell receptor beta chains listed below, sequenced in a study of cytomegalovirus exposure and HLA in healthy donors. The primer mix had 60 Vbeta and 13 Jbeta primers. Sequenced by immunoSEQ multiplex PCR; TCRdb stores in-frame clones only, minus some. The top ten hold over 1.5% of the sample, which has 150,000 to 250,000 clones, about four fifths seen once. Sequenced sample: PBMCs. Receptor source: a girl aged 5 to 17 in good health and CMV-seropositive.

The chain employs TRBV20-1 and TRBJ2-1; the D is unclear. This CDR3 is built from 10 residues. Germline V gene lookup returns CDR1 DFQATT and CDR2 SNEGSKA (reference sequence). The V gene lost 4 bases and the J gene lost 8 bases, with 6 bases spanning the gap. CDR3 protein: CSATVDEQFF. In DNA, the CDR3 is TGCAGTGCTACGGTCGATGAGCAGTTCTTC.

This clone was counted a few times. Distinct nucleotide sequences in the sample also encode this CDR3. The J gene is TRBJ2-3, the V gene TRBV9, with 16 positions matching TRBD2. The germline CDR1 and CDR2 sequences are SGDLS and YYNGEE. V was pared by 4 bases and J by 4 bases, with 3 bases of the junction left unmatched. This CDR3 is built from 16 residues. The CDR3 loop reads CASSPGTSGGADTQYF. Written as DNA, the CDR3 is TGTGCCAGCAGCCCTGGGACTAGCGGGGGGGCAGATACGCAGTATTTT. The full variable domain, in which reference TRBV9 and TRBJ2-3 provide the parts outside the CDR3, is DSGVTQTPKHLITATGQRVTLRCSPRSGDLSVYWYQQSLDQGLQFLIQYYNGEERAKGNILERFSAQQFPDLHSELNLSSLELGDSALYFCASSPGTSGGADTQYFGPGTRLTVL.

The chain uses TRBV6-5 and TRBJ2-3; tentative D call: TRBD2 (6 bases). The CDR3 loop spans 15 amino acids. The germline gives CDR1 MNHEY, CDR2 SVGAGI. Trimming cost V 6 bases and J 2 bases, with 15 bases left between them. CDR3 in DNA: TGTGCCAGCAGACCCTCCGGAGGGGTCACAGATACGCAGTATTTT. Encoded protein: CASRPSGGVTDTQYF.

The chain combines TRBV19 with TRBJ2-7; 12 positions match TRBD2. The CDR3 consists of 14 residues. Unmatched junction bases numbered 2, after V lost 6 bases and J lost 2 bases. Looked up from germline, CDR1 is LNHDA and CDR2 is SQIVND (reference sequence). CDR3 sequence reads: CASSLAGGPYEQYF. CDR3 bases: TGTGCCAGTAGCCTAGCGGGGGGGCCCTACGAGCAGTACTTC.

This chain joins TRBV5-6 and TRBJ2-1, with 12 bases lining up with TRBD2. The CDR3 totals 15 residues. CDR1 and CDR2 (germline): SGHDT, YYEEEE. J was trimmed by 9 bases and V by 2 bases; bases with no gene match: 6. CDR3 sequence (DNA): TGTGCCAGCAGCTTAGTGCTAGCGGGGGGGGCTGAGCAGTTCTTC. Encoded protein: CASSLVLAGGAEQFF.

V usage is TRBV7-8 and J usage is TRBJ2-7; 10 bases align to TRBD2. CDR3 size: 16 residues. The junction had 11 bases not matched to a gene; V was cut back by 4 bases and J by 5 bases. Germline CDR1 is SGHVS and CDR2 is FQNEAQ. The CDR3: CASSSLERGGFHEQYF. DNA for the CDR3: TGTGCCAGCAGCTCCCTCGAGCGGGGGGGCTTCCACGAGCAGTACTTC.

This sequence joins TRBV13 and TRBJ1-6; no firm D call. V was clipped by 7 bases and J by 10 bases, with 20 bases between them. This CDR3 is 15 amino acids long. Germline CDR1 reads PRHDT; CDR2 reads FYEKMQ (reference sequence). CDR3 nucleotides: TGTGCCAGCACAGTGGGTAGCTGGGTGAACTCACCCCTCCACTTT. The encoded protein is CASTVGSWVNSPLHF.

The CDR3: CARQGAYEAFF. CDR3 sequence (DNA): TGTGCCCGACAGGGGGCGTATGAAGCTTTCTTT. The chain employs TRBV30 and TRBJ1-1, with 10 bases identical to TRBD1. This CDR3 region has 11 residues. Germline values: CDR1 GTSNPN, CDR2 SVGIG (reference sequence). V shed 8 bases, J shed 7 bases, and the junction held 4 bases outside the gene matches.

The rearrangement joins TRBV6-4 to TRBJ2-5, with D maybe TRBD1 (6 bases). There are 14 residues in the CDR3. The germline V gene encodes CDR1 MRHNA and CDR2 SNTAGT. Trimming took 2 bases from V and 6 from J, leaving 13 bases between them. The DNA of the CDR3 is TGTGCCAGCAGTGACCGAGGGGGAAGTAAGACCCAGTACTTC. Protein sequence: CASSDRGGSKTQYF.

CDR3 nucleotides: TGCGCCAGCAGCCAAGATCACAGGGATGGTGGCTACACCTTC. Encoded protein: CASSQDHRDGGYTF. The chain couples TRBV4-1 to TRBJ1-2, with D perhaps matching TRBD1 (6 bases). The CDR3 runs to 14 residues. Per the germline V gene, CDR1 is MGHRA and CDR2 is YSYEKL. Trimming took off 0 bases at V and 7 bases at J, with 12 bases between the two ends.

Remarks on this clone: At the DNA level, this CDR3 is encoded by other sequences in the same sample as well. The V and J genes are TRBV27 and TRBJ1-2, with D perhaps matching TRBD1 (6 bases). V dropped 6 bases and J dropped 4 bases, with 12 bases sitting between them. Germline V gene data show CDR1 as MNHEY and CDR2 as SMNVEV (reference sequence). The CDR3 is made up of 13 amino acids. The CDR3 coding sequence is TGTGCCAGCAGACCGACAGGAGCCTATGGCTACACCTTC. It yields the protein CASRPTGAYGYTF.

The chain is built from TRBV9 and TRBJ2-5; 9 positions match TRBD1. Germline values: CDR1 SGDLS, CDR2 YYNGEE. J gave up 4 bases and V 3 bases, and 4 bases lay outside the gene matches. The length of the CDR3 is 14 residues. CDR3 nucleotide sequence: TGTGCCAGCAGCGGAAGACAGGGGGTAGAGACCCAGTACTTC. It translates to CASSGRQGVETQYF.

The chain carries TRBV5-5 and TRBJ1-5, with D possibly matching TRBD1 (5 bases). Trimming left V 5 bases short and J 3 bases short, with 12 bases between. Germline-derived CDR1 and CDR2 are SGHKS and YYEKEE (reference sequence). The CDR3 loop spans 14 amino acids. The CDR3 region is CASSLDSINQPQHF. The CDR3 region has the DNA TGTGCCAGCAGTCTAGACAGTATCAATCAGCCCCAGCATTTT.

The chain links TRBV15 to TRBJ1-4; unclear D gene. The CDR3 covers 14 residues. The ends were cut back, 7 bases at V and 0 bases at J, with 9 bases in the middle. Germline V gene sequence: CDR1 LNHNV, CDR2 YYDKDF (reference sequence). The CDR3 DNA follows: TGTGCCACCACTGTCAGGTCAACTAATGAAAAACTGTTTTTT. This encodes CATTVRSTNEKLFF. The whole variable domain, filled in from reference TRBV15 and TRBJ1-4, reads DAMVIQNPRYQVTQFGKPVTLSCSQTLNHNVMYWYQQKSSQAPKLLFHYYDKDFNNEADTPDNFQSRRPNTSFCFLDIRSPGLGDTAMYLCATTVRSTNEKLFFGSGTQLSVL.

V gene TRBV2 combines with J gene TRBJ1-1, with D possibly being TRBD1 (6 bases). V was clipped by 6 bases and J by 3 bases, with 11 bases between them. The CDR3 length is 13 residues. CDR1 is SNHLY, CDR2 FYNNEI, per germline. CDR3 sequence: CASRATGYTEAFF. The DNA for the CDR3 is TGTGCCAGCAGGGCGACAGGATACACTGAAGCTTTCTTT.

The rearrangement joins TRBV2 to TRBJ2-7; tentatively, D is TRBD1 (6 bases). Trimming pared 2 bases from V and 7 bases from J, leaving 18 bases between. Germline lookup yields CDR1 SNHLY and CDR2 FYNNEI. The CDR3 covers 15 residues. The CDR3: CASSESGFGGLEQYF. CDR3 DNA: TGTGCCAGCAGTGAATCAGGGTTTGGGGGCTTAGAGCAGTACTTC.

The genes are TRBV2 and TRBJ2-5; TRBD2 aligns across 16 bases. The germline gives CDR1 SNHLY, CDR2 FYNNEI. This CDR3 has 18 residues. V dropped 5 bases and J dropped 4; count of bases not matched to a gene: 10. CDR3 in amino acids: CASSLSPGLAGGIETQYF. For the CDR3, the DNA is TGTGCCAGCAGTCTTTCCCCGGGACTAGCGGGGGGGATAGAGACCCAGTACTTC. Looking up the rest from reference TRBV2 and TRBJ2-5 gives the full variable domain: EPEVTQTPSHQVTQMGQEVILRCVPISNHLYFYWYRQILGQKVEFLVSFYNNEISEKSEIFDDQFSVERPDGSNFTLKIRSTKLEDSAMYFCASSLSPGLAGGIETQYFGPGTRLLVL.

The genes are TRBV29-1 and TRBJ2-2, with a tentative D call TRBD2 (6 bases). The V end was cut by 1 base, the J end by 0 bases, with 9 bases between. There are 15 residues in the CDR3. Germline CDR1 SQVTM, CDR2 ANQGSEA. CDR3 loop: CSVEAGGANTGELFF. The CDR3 DNA is TGCAGCGTTGAAGCTGGCGGGGCGAACACCGGGGAGCTGTTTTTT.

The chain combines TRBV18 with TRBJ1-2, with 12 bases aligning to TRBD1. Germline assignment: CDR1 KGHSH and CDR2 LQKENI. The CDR3 is 19 residues long. The V and J ends lost 5 bases and 0 bases, in that order; junction bases with no gene match: 13. CDR3 DNA: TGTGCCAGCTCATTGACCGGGACAGGGGGCGACTTAGCTAACTATGGCTACACCTTC. Amino acid sequence: CASSLTGTGGDLANYGYTF.

This sequence joins TRBV5-1 and TRBJ2-7; 8 nucleotides align to TRBD1. V lost 3 bases to trimming and J lost 0 bases; unmatched junction nucleotides: 2. Germline CDR1 is SGHRS and CDR2 is YFSETQ. This CDR3 spans 14 amino acids. The CDR3 sequence is CASSSDRGSYEQYF. The CDR3, as DNA: TGCGCCAGCAGCTCCGACAGGGGCTCCTACGAGCAGTACTTC.

The rearrangement joins TRBV5-1 to TRBJ2-7; the D gene is possibly TRBD2 (6 bases). This CDR3 is 15 amino acids long. Between the trimmed V and J ends, which lost 5 bases and 2 bases, there was a span of 17 bases. Germline lookup yields CDR1 SGHRS and CDR2 YFSETQ. The CDR3 DNA reads as TGCGCCAGCAGATACGGGACTCCTAGTGCCTACGAGCAGTACTTC. Encoded protein: CASRYGTPSAYEQYF.

The rearrangement uses TRBV7-6 and TRBJ1-1; 10 positions agree with TRBD1. Germline lookup yields CDR1 SGHVS and CDR2 FNYEAQ. CDR3 length: 17 amino acids. V was clipped by 3 bases and J by 2 bases; unmatched bases: 9. The chain's CDR3 is CASSFGPGQGPNTEAFF. The CDR3, as DNA: TGTGCCAGCAGCTTCGGCCCGGGACAGGGGCCCAACACTGAAGCTTTCTTT.

The chain links TRBV4-2 to TRBJ2-7; the match to TRBD2 covers 8 bases. The trim removed 2 bases at V and 0 bases at J, leaving 3 bases unmatched. Germline V gives CDR1 LGHNA, CDR2 YNFKEQ. CDR3 length: 15 residues. CDR3 loop: CASSQIAGSSYEQYF. In DNA, the CDR3 is TGTGCCAGCAGCCAAATAGCGGGGAGCTCCTACGAGCAGTACTTC.

The rearrangement joins TRBV6-5 to TRBJ2-7; perhaps TRBD1 as D (5 bases). The length of the CDR3 is 14 residues. Germline lookup yields CDR1 MNHEY and CDR2 SVGAGI. V was cut by 2 bases and J by 4 bases, with 12 bases left in between. CDR3 loop: CASSYGRRGYEQYF. The CDR3 coding sequence is TGTGCCAGCAGTTACGGGCGAAGGGGATACGAGCAGTACTTC.